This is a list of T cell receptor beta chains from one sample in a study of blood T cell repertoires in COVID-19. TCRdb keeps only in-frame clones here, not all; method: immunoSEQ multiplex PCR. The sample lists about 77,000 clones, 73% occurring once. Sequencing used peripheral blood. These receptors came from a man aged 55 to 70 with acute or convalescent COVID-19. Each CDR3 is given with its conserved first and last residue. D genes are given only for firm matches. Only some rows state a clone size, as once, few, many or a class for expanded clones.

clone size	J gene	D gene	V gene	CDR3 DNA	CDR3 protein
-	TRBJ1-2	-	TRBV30	-	CAWSSVGRGSGF
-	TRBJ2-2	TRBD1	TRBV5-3	TGTGCCACGCCGCCGTTTCAGGGGGCTCCGAACACCGGGGAGCTGTTTTTT	CATPPFQGAPNTGELFF
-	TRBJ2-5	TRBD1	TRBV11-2	TGTGCCAGCAGCGAAAGAGGGACAGGGGATGTGACCCAGTACTTC	CASSERGTGDVTQYF
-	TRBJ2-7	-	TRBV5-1	TGCGCCAGCAGCTTGGTGGGTAGCATATACGAGCAGTACTTC	CASSLVGSIYEQYF
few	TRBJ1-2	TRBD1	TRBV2	TGTGCCAGCAGTGAAACAGGGGGCGCGAACGACTTGCGCTACACCTTC	CASSETGGANDLRYTF
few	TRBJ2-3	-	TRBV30	TGTGCCTGGAGGCCATCAATCGGGACTACAGGGACAGATACGCAGTATTTT	CAWRPSIGTTGTDTQYF
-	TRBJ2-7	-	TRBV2	TGTGCCAGCAGTGAAGCTCGGGGGAAGTCCTACGAGCAGTACTTC	CASSEARGKSYEQYF
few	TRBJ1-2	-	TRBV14	TGTGCCAGCAGCCTTCTAACGGGGGTTAACTACACCTTC	CASSLLTGVNYTF
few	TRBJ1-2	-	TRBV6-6	TGTGCCAGCAGTCCGGGTGGGTTCTATGGCTACACCTTC	CASSPGGFYGYTF
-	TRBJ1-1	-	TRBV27	TGTGCCAGCAGTTTGTCTACGTCAGGATGGCATTTCTTT	CASSLSTSGWHFF
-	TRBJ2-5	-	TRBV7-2	TGTGCCAGCAGGTTTGAGGGGACCCAGTACTTC	CASRFEGTQYF
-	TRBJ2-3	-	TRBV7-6	TGTGCCAGCAGCTTAGAACAGTTTAATACGCAGTATTTT	CASSLEQFNTQYF
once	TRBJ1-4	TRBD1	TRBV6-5	TGTGCCAGCATCGCCGGGACAGGGAATTGGGAAAAACTGTTTTTT	CASIAGTGNWEKLFF
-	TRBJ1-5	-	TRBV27	TGTGCCAGCAATAAGGGCGGGAATAGCAATCAGCCCCAGCATTTT	CASNKGGNSNQPQHF
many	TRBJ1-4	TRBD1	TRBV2	TGTGCCAGCTGGGGACAGAATAATGAAAAACTGTTTTTT	CASWGQNNEKLFF
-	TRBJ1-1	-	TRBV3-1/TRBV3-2	TGTGCCAGCAGCCAATTGATAAGGGGTGGAACTGAAGCTTTCTTT	CASSQLIRGGTEAFF
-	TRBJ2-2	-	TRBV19	TGTGCCAGTAGTGCCCGGGGGTCAGCCGGGGAGCTGTTTTTT	CASSARGSAGELFF
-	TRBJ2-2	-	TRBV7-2	TGTGCCAGCAGCTTACGGGGGGCTAGAACCACCGGGGAGCTGTTTTTT	CASSLRGARTTGELFF
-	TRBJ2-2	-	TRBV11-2	TGTGCCAGCAGCTTATCAGGGCATAACACCGGGGAGCTGTTTTTT	CASSLSGHNTGELFF
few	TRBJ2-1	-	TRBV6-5	TGTGCCAGCAGTTACGGGGCTAGCTCCTACAATGAGCAGTTCTTC	CASSYGASSYNEQFF
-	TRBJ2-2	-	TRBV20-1	TGCAGTGCTAGTAGTACAAACACCGGGGAGCTGTTTTTT	CSASSTNTGELFF
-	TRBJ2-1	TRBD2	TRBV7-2	TGTGCCAGCAGCCGCGGACTAGCGGGGGGGGATGAGCAGTTCTTC	CASSRGLAGGDEQFF
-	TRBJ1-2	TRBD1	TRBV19	TGTGCCAGTAGTCTTGGACAGGGCGGCTATGGCTACACCTTC	CASSLGQGGYGYTF
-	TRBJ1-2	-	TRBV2	TGTGCCAGCAGCCCAACAAGTGGCTACACCTTC	CASSPTSGYTF
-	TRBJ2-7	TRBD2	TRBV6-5	TGTGCCAGCACGGCGGGGGGGGCGAACGAGCAGTACTTC	CASTAGGANEQYF
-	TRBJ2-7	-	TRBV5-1	TGCGCCAGCAGCTCGGCGGGGGAGCAGTACTTC	CASSSAGEQYF
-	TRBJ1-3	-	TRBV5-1	TGCGCCAGCAGCTTACAGCCTGGAAACACCATATATTTT	CASSLQPGNTIYF
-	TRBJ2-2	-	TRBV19	TGTGCCAGTCGGGACTCGAACACCGGGGAGCTGTTTTTT	CASRDSNTGELFF
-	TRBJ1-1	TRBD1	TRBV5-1	TGCGCCAGCAGCCCTTACGGGACAGTGAACACTGAAGCTTTCTTT	CASSPYGTVNTEAFF
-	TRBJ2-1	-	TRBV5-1	TGCGCCAGCAGCTTGGAGGGACACCAGGCCGATGAGCAGTTCTTC	CASSLEGHQADEQFF
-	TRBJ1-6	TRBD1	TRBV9	TGTGCCAGCAGCGAGGCGACAGGGGGCGATTCACCCCTCCACTTT	CASSEATGGDSPLHF
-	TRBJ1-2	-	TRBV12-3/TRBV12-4	TGTGCCAGCAGTTTGTACAGCTATGGCTACACCTTC	CASSLYSYGYTF
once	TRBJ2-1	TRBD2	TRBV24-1	TGTGCCACCAGCCTAGCGGGGGGGCATGAGCAGTTCTTC	CATSLAGGHEQFF
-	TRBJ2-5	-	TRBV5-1	TGCGCCAGCAATCTTGGGACTTACCAAGAGACCCAGTACTTC	CASNLGTYQETQYF
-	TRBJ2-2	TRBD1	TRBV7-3	TGTGCCAGCAGCTTAAACGGGCAGGGGGCCGGCGGGGAGCTGTTTTTT	CASSLNGQGAGGELFF
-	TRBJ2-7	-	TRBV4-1	TGCGCCAGCAGCCAAGATGGGGCAGGGACATCCTACGAGCAGTACTTC	CASSQDGAGTSYEQYF
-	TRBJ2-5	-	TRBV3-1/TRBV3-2	TGTGCCAGCAGCCGGGCAGCAATACAAGAGACCCAGTACTTC	CASSRAAIQETQYF
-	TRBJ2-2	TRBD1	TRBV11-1	TGTGCCAGCAGCTTAGGATTCTGGACAGGGTCCGGGGAGCTGTTTTTT	CASSLGFWTGSGELFF
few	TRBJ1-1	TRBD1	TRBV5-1	TGCGCCAGCAACGAGGGGACAGGGGAGGTAACTGAAGCTTTCTTT	CASNEGTGEVTEAFF
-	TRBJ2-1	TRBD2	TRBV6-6	TGTGCCAGCAGTGAGATAGCGGGGGGCTCGCACCGGTTCTTC	CASSEIAGGSHRFF
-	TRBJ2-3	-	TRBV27	TGTGCCAGCAGTAGTGGTTACGGCGGGATTACAGATACGCAGTATTTT	CASSSGYGGITDTQYF
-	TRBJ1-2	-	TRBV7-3	TGTGCCAGCAGCTTTGATCCGGGGTATGGCTACACCTTC	CASSFDPGYGYTF
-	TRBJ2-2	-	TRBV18	TGTGCCAGCTCACCGAGGGCGGGCCTGGGCACCGGGGAGCTGTTTTTT	CASSPRAGLGTGELFF
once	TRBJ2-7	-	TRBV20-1	TGCAGTGCCCCCTCACAGGGTAAGCAGTACTTC	CSAPSQGKQYF
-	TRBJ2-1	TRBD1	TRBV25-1	TGTGCCAGCAGTGAGGACACAGGGGTGAATGAGCAGTTCTTC	CASSEDTGVNEQFF
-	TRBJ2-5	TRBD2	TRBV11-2	TGTGCCAGCAGCATCACGACTAGCGGGGCCCAAGAGACCCAGTACTTC	CASSITTSGAQETQYF
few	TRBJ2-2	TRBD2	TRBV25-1	TGTGCCAGCACCGGCGGGGGGTACACCGGGGAGCTGTTTTTT	CASTGGGYTGELFF
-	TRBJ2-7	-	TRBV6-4	TGTGCCAGCAGTCAGGACTACGAACCTACGAAGGAGCAGTACTTC	CASSQDYEPTKEQYF
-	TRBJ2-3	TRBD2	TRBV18	TGTGCCAGCTCACGGAACGCTCCGACTAGCTCAGGTTCAGATACGCAGTATTTT	CASSRNAPTSSGSDTQYF
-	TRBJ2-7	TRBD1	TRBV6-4	TGTGCCAGCAGTGACTCAATCCCCGGGACAGATCCCCCCTACGAGCAGTACTTC	CASSDSIPGTDPPYEQYF
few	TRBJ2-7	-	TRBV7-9	TGTGCCAGCAGCGAGACTGGCTACGAGCAGTACTTC	CASSETGYEQYF
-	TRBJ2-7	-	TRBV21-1	TGTGCCAGCAGCGTCGCATTAGCCTACGAGCAGTACTTC	CASSVALAYEQYF
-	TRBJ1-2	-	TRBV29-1	TGCAGCGTTCCTTCGGGGGGGAGGGCTAACTATGGCTACACCTTC	CSVPSGGRANYGYTF
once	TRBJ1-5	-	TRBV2	TGTGCCAGCAGTGATTGGGGAGGAAAGCAGCCCCAGCATTTT	CASSDWGGKQPQHF
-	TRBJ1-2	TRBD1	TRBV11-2	TGTGCCAGCAGCGCCCCGGACAGGAGAGGGTTTGGCTACACCTTC	CASSAPDRRGFGYTF
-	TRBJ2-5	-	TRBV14	TGTGCCAGCAGCCGGCCTCAAGAGACCCAGTACTTC	CASSRPQETQYF
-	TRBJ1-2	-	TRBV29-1	TGCAGCGTTGTTGGCAGATCTAACTATGGCTACACCTTC	CSVVGRSNYGYTF